This TCR beta chain was recorded in a study of blood T cell repertoires in COVID-19. Study background: Samples of COVID-19 (acute and convalescent) were obtained from the United States, Italy and Spain.

This CDR3 region has 15 residues. CDR1 and CDR2 (germline): MNHNS, SASEGT. As processed by the authors: Amplification from reference gene primers served as the basis for estimated nucleated cell counts. The method was immunoSEQ multiplex PCR; TCRdb's version includes in-frame clones alone and lacks a portion of them. From that table come the V and J calls and clone size; the DNA was used to work out D and trimming. The table shows about 86,000 clones, with around four fifths occurring only once. As to this clone: One end of the junction varies from germline; a read error may be responsible.

The V gene is TRBV6-1, the J gene TRBJ2-7; TRBD1 is a possible D gene (5 bases). Sequences were obtained from peripheral blood. The sequence derives from a man in his forties or fifties with acute or convalescent COVID-19. The CDR3 DNA reads as TGTGCCAGCAGTGGAGCGCACAGGTCCTCCGACGAGCAGTACTTC. It is translated as CASSGAHRSSDEQYF.